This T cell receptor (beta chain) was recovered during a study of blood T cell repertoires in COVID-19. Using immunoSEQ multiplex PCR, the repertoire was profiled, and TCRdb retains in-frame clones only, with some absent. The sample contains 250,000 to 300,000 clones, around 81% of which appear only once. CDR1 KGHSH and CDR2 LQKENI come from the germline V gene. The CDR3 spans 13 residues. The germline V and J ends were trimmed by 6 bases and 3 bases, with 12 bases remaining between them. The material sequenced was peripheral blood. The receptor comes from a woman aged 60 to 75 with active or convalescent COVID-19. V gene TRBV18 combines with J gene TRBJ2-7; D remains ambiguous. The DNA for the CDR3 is TGTGCCAGCTCCACGACGGGTTTCTACGAGCAGTACTTC. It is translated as CASSTTGFYEQYF.